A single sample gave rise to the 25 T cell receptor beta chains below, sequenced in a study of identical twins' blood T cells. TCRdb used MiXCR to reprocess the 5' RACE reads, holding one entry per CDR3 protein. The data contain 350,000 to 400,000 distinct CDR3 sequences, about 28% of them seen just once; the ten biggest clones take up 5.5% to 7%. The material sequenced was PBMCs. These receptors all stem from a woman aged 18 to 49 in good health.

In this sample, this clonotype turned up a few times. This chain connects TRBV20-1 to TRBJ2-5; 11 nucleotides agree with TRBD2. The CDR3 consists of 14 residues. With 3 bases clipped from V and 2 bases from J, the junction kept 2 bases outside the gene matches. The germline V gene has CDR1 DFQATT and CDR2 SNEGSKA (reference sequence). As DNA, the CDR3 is TGCAGTGCTAGTGTAGCGGGGGGGCAAGAGACCCAGTACTTC. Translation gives CSASVAGGQETQYF.

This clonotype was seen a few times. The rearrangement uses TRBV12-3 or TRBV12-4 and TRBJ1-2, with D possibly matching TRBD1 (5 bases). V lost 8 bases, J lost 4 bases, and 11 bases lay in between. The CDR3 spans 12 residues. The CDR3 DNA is TGTGCCAGCTCCGGGGCTTCCTATGGCTACACCTTC. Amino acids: CASSGASYGYTF.

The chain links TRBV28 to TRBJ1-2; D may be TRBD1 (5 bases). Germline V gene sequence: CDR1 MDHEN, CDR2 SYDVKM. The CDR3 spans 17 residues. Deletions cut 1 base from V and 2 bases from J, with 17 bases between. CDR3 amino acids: CASSLSPQASGNYGYTF. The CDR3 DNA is TGTGCCAGCAGTTTATCCCCACAGGCCTCAGGGAACTATGGCTACACCTTC.

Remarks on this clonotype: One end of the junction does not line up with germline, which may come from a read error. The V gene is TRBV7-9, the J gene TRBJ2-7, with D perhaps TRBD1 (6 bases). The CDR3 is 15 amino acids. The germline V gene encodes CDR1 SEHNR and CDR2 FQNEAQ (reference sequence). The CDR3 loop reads CASSQQGDYSYEQYF. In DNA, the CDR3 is TGCGCCAGCAGCCAACAGGGTGATTACTCCTACGAGCAGTACTTC.

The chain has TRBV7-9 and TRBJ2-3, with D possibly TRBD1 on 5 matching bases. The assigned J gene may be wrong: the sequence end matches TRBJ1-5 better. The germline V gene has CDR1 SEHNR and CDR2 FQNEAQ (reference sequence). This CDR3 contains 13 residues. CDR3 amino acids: CASSLGPTDTQHF. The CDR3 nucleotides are TGTGCCAGCAGCTTAGGACCGACAGATACGCAGCATTTT.

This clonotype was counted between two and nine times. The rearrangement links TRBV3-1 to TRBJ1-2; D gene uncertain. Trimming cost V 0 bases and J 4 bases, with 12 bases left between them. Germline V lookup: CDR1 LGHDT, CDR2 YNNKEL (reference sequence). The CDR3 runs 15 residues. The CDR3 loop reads CASSQDTHLSYGYTF. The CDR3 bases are TGTGCCAGCAGCCAAGACACCCATCTGAGCTATGGCTACACCTTC.

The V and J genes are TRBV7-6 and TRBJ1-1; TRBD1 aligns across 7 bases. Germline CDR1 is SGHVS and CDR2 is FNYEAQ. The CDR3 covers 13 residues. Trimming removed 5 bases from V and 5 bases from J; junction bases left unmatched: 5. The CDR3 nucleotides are TGTGCCAGCAGCGTTACAGGGGCAACTGAAGCTTTCTTT. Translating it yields CASSVTGATEAFF.

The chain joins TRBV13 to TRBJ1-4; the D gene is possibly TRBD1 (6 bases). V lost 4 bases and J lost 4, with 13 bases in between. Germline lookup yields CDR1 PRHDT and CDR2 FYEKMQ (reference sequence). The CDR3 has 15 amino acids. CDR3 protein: CASSSTGRINEKLFF. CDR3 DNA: TGTGCCAGCAGCTCCACAGGGCGGATTAATGAAAAACTGTTTTTT. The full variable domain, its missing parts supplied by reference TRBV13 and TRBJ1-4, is AAGVIQSPRHLIKEKRETATLKCYPIPRHDTVYWYQQGPGQDPQFLISFYEKMQSDKGSIPDRFSAQQFSDYHSELNMSSLELGDSALYFCASSSTGRINEKLFFGSGTQLSVL.

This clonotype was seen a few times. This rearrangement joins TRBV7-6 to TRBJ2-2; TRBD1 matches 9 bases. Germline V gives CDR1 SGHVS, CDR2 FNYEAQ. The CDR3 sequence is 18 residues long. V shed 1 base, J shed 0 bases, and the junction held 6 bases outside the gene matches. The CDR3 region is CASSLVWTGASNTGELFF. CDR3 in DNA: TGTGCCAGCAGCTTAGTCTGGACAGGGGCGTCGAACACCGGGGAGCTGTTTTTT.

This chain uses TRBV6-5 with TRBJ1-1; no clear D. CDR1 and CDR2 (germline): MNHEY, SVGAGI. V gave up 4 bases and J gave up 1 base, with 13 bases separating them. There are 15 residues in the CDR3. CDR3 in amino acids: CASSLFWGTNTEAFF. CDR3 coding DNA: TGTGCCAGCAGTTTGTTTTGGGGAACGAACACTGAAGCTTTCTTT.

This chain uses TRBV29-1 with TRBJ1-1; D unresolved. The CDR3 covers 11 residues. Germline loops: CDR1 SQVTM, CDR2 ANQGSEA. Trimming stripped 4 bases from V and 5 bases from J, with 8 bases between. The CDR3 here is CSVVAWTEAFF. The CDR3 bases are TGCAGCGTTGTAGCCTGGACTGAAGCTTTCTTT.

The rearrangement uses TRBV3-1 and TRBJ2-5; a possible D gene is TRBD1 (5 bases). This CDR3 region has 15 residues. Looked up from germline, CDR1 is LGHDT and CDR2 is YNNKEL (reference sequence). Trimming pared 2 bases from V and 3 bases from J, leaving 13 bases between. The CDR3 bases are TGTGCCAGCAGCCAAAGGGGTTGGTGGGAAGAGACCCAGTACTTC. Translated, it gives CASSQRGWWEETQYF.

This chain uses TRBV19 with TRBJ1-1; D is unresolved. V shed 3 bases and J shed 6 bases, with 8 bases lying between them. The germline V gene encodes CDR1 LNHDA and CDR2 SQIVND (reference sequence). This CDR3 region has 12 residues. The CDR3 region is CASSIFGSEAFF. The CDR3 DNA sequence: TGTGCCAGTAGTATTTTCGGGTCTGAAGCTTTCTTT.

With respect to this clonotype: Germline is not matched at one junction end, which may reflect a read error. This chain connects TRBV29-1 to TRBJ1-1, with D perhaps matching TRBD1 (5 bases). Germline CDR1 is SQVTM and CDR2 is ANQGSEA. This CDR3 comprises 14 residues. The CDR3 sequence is CSASRVPLNTGAFF. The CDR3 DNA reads TGCAGCGCAAGCAGGGTCCCCCTGAACACTGGAGCTTTCTTT.

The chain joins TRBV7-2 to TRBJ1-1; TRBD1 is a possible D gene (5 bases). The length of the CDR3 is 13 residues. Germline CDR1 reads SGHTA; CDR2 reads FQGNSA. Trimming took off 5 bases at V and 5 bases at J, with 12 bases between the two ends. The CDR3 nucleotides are TGTGCCAGCAGCCAGATCCGGGGGACTGAAGCTTTCTTT. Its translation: CASSQIRGTEAFF.

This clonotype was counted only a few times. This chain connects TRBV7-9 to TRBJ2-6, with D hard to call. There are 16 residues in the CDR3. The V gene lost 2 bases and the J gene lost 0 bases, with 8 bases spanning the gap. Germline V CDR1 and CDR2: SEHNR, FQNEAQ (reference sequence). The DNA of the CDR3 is TGTGCCAGCAGCTTACGTCTACTCTCTGGGGCCAACGTCCTGACTTTC. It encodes CASSLRLLSGANVLTF. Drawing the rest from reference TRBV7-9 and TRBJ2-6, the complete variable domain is DTGVSQNPRHKITKRGQNVTFRCDPISEHNRLYWYRQTLGQGPEFLTYFQNEAQLEKSRLLSDRFSAERPKGSFSTLEIQRTEQGDSAMYLCASSLRLLSGANVLTFGAGSRLTVL.

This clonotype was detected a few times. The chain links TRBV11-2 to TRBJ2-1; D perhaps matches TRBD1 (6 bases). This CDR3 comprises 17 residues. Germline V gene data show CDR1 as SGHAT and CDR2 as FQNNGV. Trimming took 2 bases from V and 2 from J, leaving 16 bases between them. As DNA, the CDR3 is TGTGCCAGCAGCTTAATCGTAGGGGGATTTACCTACAATGAGCAGTTCTTC. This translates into CASSLIVGGFTYNEQFF.

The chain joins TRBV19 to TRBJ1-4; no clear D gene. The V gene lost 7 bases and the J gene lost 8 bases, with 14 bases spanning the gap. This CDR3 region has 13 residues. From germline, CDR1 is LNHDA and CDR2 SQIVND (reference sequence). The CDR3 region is CASKRGLREKLFF. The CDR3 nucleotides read TGTGCCAGTAAGAGAGGGCTGAGAGAAAAACTGTTTTTT.

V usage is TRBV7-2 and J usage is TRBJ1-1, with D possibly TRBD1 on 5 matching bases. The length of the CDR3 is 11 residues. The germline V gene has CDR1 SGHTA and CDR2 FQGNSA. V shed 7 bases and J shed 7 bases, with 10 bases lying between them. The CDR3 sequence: CASNRGSEAFF. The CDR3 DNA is TGTGCCAGCAACCGGGGGAGTGAAGCTTTCTTT.

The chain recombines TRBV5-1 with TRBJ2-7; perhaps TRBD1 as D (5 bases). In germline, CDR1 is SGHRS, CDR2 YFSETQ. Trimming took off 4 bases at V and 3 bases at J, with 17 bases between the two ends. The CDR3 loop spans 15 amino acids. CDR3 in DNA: TGCGCCAGCAGCGTGGGGCAGGTGGGCTTCTACGAGCAGTACTTC. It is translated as CASSVGQVGFYEQYF.

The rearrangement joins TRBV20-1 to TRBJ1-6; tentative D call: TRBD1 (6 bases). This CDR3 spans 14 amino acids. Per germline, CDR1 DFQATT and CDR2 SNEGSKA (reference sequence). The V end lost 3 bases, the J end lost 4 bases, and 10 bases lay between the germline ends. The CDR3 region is CSARGDKYNSPLHF. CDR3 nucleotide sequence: TGCAGTGCTAGGGGGGACAAATATAATTCACCCCTCCACTTT.

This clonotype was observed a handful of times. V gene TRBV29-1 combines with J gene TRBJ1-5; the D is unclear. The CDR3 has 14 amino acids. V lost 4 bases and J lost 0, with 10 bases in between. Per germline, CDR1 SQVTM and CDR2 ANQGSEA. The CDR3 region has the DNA TGCAGCGTTGCGGGCCAGAATAGCAATCAGCCCCAGCATTTT. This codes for CSVAGQNSNQPQHF.

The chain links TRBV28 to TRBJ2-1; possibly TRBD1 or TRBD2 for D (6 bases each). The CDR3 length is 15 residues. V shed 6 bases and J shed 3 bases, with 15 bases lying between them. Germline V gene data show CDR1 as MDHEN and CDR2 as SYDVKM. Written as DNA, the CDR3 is TGTGCCAGCAGACCGCCTGGGGGGCACTACAATGAGCAGTTCTTC. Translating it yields CASRPPGGHYNEQFF.

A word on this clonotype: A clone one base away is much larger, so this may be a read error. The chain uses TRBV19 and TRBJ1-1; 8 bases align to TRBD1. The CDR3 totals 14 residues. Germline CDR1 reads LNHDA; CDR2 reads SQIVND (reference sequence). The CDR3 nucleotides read TGTGCCGGTAGTAGACAGGGGACGAACACTGAAGCTTTCTTT. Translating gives CAGSRQGTNTEAFF.

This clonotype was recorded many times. As DNA, the CDR3 is TGTGCCACCAGCAGAGACTTGGACACTGAAGCTTTCTTT. This codes for CATSRDLDTEAFF. This rearrangement joins TRBV15 to TRBJ1-1; D ambiguous. There are 13 residues in the CDR3. Trimming stripped 0 bases from V and 3 bases from J, with 5 bases between. Germline CDR1 and CDR2: LNHNV and YYDKDF (reference sequence).